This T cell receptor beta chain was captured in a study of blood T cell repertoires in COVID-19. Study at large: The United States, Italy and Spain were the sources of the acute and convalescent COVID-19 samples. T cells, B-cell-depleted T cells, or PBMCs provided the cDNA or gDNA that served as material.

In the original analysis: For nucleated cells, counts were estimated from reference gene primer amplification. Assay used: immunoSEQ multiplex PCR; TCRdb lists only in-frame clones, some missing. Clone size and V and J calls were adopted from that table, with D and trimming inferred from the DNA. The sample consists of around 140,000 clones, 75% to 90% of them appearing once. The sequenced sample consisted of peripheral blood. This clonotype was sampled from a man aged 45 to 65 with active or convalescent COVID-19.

DNA of the CDR3: TGTGCCAGCAGCTTGGAAGGGAGGTGGGCCCAGTACTTC. Encoded protein: CASSLEGRWAQYF. The genes are TRBV5-6 and TRBJ2-5; TRBD2 is a possible D gene (6 bases). V lost 0 bases and J 9 bases, leaving 12 bases between the germline ends. The CDR3 is 13 amino acids. In germline, CDR1 is SGHDT, CDR2 YYEEEE.